The 14 T cell receptor beta chains reported below all come from one sample, sequenced in a study of cytomegalovirus exposure and HLA in healthy donors. The PCR made use of 60 Vbeta and 13 Jbeta primers. This table comes from immunoSEQ multiplex PCR, and its TCRdb copy is limited to in-frame clones, with some not included. The table records 150,000 or so clones, almost 80% of them present only once. Sequenced input: PBMCs. These receptors came from a man between 18 and 35 years old in good health and CMV-seropositive.

V usage is TRBV7-2 and J usage is TRBJ1-1; TRBD1 is a possible D gene (5 bases). The CDR3 contains 12 residues. CDR1 and CDR2 from the germline V gene are SGHTA and FQGNSA. The germline V and J ends were trimmed by 4 bases and 7 bases, with 10 bases remaining between them. The CDR3 nucleotides are TGTGCCAGCAGCTCGGACACTATTGAAGCTTTCTTT. This gives the protein CASSSDTIEAFF.

This clone was counted between two and nine times. This chain connects TRBV5-4 to TRBJ1-6; D remains ambiguous. V dropped 2 bases and J dropped 4 bases, with 10 bases sitting between them. Germline lookup yields CDR1 SGHNT and CDR2 YYREEE (reference sequence). The CDR3 is 15 residues long. For the CDR3, the DNA is TGTGCCAGCAGCTTTTCCGGAGGTTATAATTCACCCCTCCACTTT. Encoded protein: CASSFSGGYNSPLHF.

The chain is built from TRBV30 and TRBJ2-2; D is possibly TRBD1 (5 bases). Germline CDR1 GTSNPN, CDR2 SVGIG (reference sequence). Trimming stripped 6 bases from V and 1 base from J, with 6 bases between. The CDR3 has 12 residues. CDR3 nucleotides: TGTGCCTGCGACAGGAACACCGGGGAGCTGTTTTTT. Translating gives CACDRNTGELFF.

Note on this clone: One end of the junction varies from germline; a read error may be responsible. The chain employs TRBV6-1 and TRBJ1-3, with 8 bases identical to TRBD1. The CDR3 contains 14 residues. In germline, CDR1 is MNHNS, CDR2 SASEGT. The CDR3 DNA reads as TGTGCCAGCATCGACAGGGGATCAGGAAACGCCATATATTTT. It specifies CASIDRGSGNAIYF.

This chain links TRBV14 with TRBJ2-7, with a possible D match to TRBD1 (6 bases). V was clipped by 5 bases and J by 2 bases, with 13 bases between them. CDR3 length equals 14 residues. The germline gives CDR1 SGHDN, CDR2 FVKESK. The CDR3 bases are TGTGCCAGCAGCGCAGGGGTCCCGACCTACGAGCAGTACTTC. Its translation: CASSAGVPTYEQYF.

This clone was seen only a few times. The V and J genes are TRBV29-1 and TRBJ2-7; 9 nucleotides align to TRBD2. The germline V gene encodes CDR1 SQVTM and CDR2 ANQGSEA. After removal of 6 bases from V and 2 bases from J, the junction contained 5 bases not matched to a gene. This CDR3 is 13 amino acids long. The CDR3 is CSVPGLAPYEQYF. DNA of the CDR3: TGCAGCGTCCCGGGACTAGCACCCTACGAGCAGTACTTC.

The sample holds one count of this clone. This chain uses TRBV4-1 with TRBJ2-1, with D perhaps matching TRBD2 (7 bases). V was cut by 0 bases and J by 9 bases, with 15 bases left in between. Per germline, CDR1 MGHRA and CDR2 YSYEKL. This CDR3 is 15 amino acids long. CDR3 residues: CASSQEVGGPSEQFF. In DNA form, the CDR3 reads TGCGCCAGCAGCCAAGAAGTGGGGGGGCCCAGTGAGCAGTTCTTC.

CDR3 nucleotides: TGTGCCTGGAGTGAGGTGGGTTCGGGCGAGCAGTACTTC. It translates to CAWSEVGSGEQYF. The gene calls are TRBV30 and TRBJ2-7; D gene unclear. The V end lost 1 base, the J end lost 6 bases, and 13 bases lay between the germline ends. Germline V gives CDR1 GTSNPN, CDR2 SVGIG (reference sequence). The CDR3 contains 13 residues.

Points on this clone: One end of the junction varies from germline; a read error may be responsible. CDR3 residues: CASSHSRTGGDPDTQYF. CDR3 DNA: TGTGCCAGCAGTCACTCCCGGACAGGGGGGGATCCGGATACGCAGTATTTT. V gene TRBV6-4 combines with J gene TRBJ2-3; 10 nucleotides line up with TRBD1. Germline assignment: CDR1 MRHNA and CDR2 SNTAGT. The length of the CDR3 is 17 residues.

Turning to this clone: Distinct nucleotide sequences in the sample also encode this CDR3. The chain recombines TRBV28 with TRBJ2-7, with a possible D match to TRBD2 (6 bases). Trimming stripped 3 bases from V and 2 bases from J, with 14 bases between. CDR3 length: 15 amino acids. Per the germline V gene, CDR1 is MDHEN and CDR2 is SYDVKM. DNA for the CDR3: TGTGCCAGCAGTTTCGGTTCCGGGAGAACCTACGAGCAGTACTTC. It translates to CASSFGSGRTYEQYF. Full variable domain (missing parts from reference TRBV28 and TRBJ2-7): DVKVTQSSRYLVKRTGEKVFLECVQDMDHENMFWYRQDPGLGLRLIYFSYDVKMKEKGDIPEGYSVSREKKERFSLILESASTNQTSMYLCASSFGSGRTYEQYFGPGTRLTVT.

V usage is TRBV6-5 and J usage is TRBJ2-7; D call uncertain. CDR3 length: 14 residues. Trimming removed 7 bases from V and 3 bases from J, with 16 bases in between. Germline V lookup: CDR1 MNHEY, CDR2 SVGAGI. The CDR3 protein is CASKFMGAYYEQYF. CDR3 in DNA: TGTGCCAGCAAATTCATGGGCGCCTACTACGAGCAGTACTTC.

The rearrangement links TRBV28 to TRBJ2-7; 13 bases align to TRBD2. This CDR3 is built from 18 residues. The V gene's germline CDR1 is MDHEN and CDR2 SYDVKM. Trimming took 7 bases from V and 0 from J; bases not matched to a gene: 12. The CDR3 DNA reads as TGTGCCAGCACCCGGGGACTAGCGGGGTCGATTAGCTCCTACGAGCAGTACTTC. It yields the protein CASTRGLAGSISSYEQYF.

The rearrangement uses TRBV9 and TRBJ1-2; D perhaps matches TRBD1 (5 bases). The CDR3 totals 12 residues. Germline V gene sequence: CDR1 SGDLS, CDR2 YYNGEE. V was clipped by 7 bases and J by 2 bases, with 9 bases between them. The CDR3 nucleotides are TGTGCCAGCTGGACAAGGAACTATGGCTACACCTTC. This codes for CASWTRNYGYTF.

The gene calls are TRBV2 and TRBJ2-7, with D perhaps TRBD2 (6 bases). The germline CDR1 and CDR2 sequences are SNHLY and FYNNEI. The CDR3 is 11 amino acids. V was shortened by 6 bases and J by 3 bases, with 6 bases between the two germline ends. The CDR3 DNA reads as TGTGCCAGCAGGGGAGGCTACGAGCAGTACTTC. It translates to CASRGGYEQYF.